Sequencing of this T cell receptor (beta chain) was carried out in a study of HIV-infected patients and healthy controls. This clonotype is medium-sized. Trimming took 5 bases from V and 2 from J, leaving 14 bases between them. Germline V CDR1 and CDR2: LNHDA, SQIVND (reference sequence). The CDR3 is 15 residues long. Roughly three months, about 14 weeks, into antiretroviral therapy, follow-up blood was collected. Whole blood was used without fractionation, so all unsorted peripheral T cells were included. Approximately 500 ng RNA was reverse transcribed with alpha and beta constant-region primers. Alpha and beta chain libraries were made separately by chain-specific third strand synthesis with multiplexing indices. TCRdb used MiXCR to reprocess the 5' RACE reads, holding one entry per CDR3 protein. The data hold 18,000 or so distinct CDR3 sequences, with approximately 9% observed a single time.

This sequence was found in an adult with HIV infection. The material sequenced was blood, taken during antiretroviral therapy. V and J are TRBV19 and TRBJ2-3; TRBD1 might be the D (6 bases). CDR3 coding DNA: TGTGCCAGTAGTCAGTGGACAGACCCCACAGATACGCAGTATTTT. As protein: CASSQWTDPTDTQYF.